This T cell receptor beta chain emerged from a study of blood T cell repertoires in COVID-19. Original processing notes: How many nucleated cells were present was estimated from reference gene primer amplification. Data came from immunoSEQ multiplex PCR; TCRdb stores just in-frame clones and leaves some out. V, J and clone size are those of that table, while D and trimming were read from the DNA. In the table there are approximately 250,000 clones, 75% to 90% of which are singletons. This CDR3 is 15 amino acids long. Trimming pared 2 bases from V and 1 base from J, leaving 12 bases between. Per germline, CDR1 SGDLS and CDR2 YYNGEE. The sample holds one count of this clone.

The chain joins TRBV9 to TRBJ2-5; the D gene is possibly TRBD2 (6 bases). The receptor's source is a human donor in a cohort sampled during active COVID-19. Source material: peripheral blood. CDR3 DNA: TGTGCCAGCAGCGTGGCCGGAGGGGTCCAAGAGACCCAGTACTTC. Translation: CASSVAGGVQETQYF. The whole variable domain, filled in from reference TRBV9 and TRBJ2-5, reads DSGVTQTPKHLITATGQRVTLRCSPRSGDLSVYWYQQSLDQGLQFLIQYYNGEERAKGNILERFSAQQFPDLHSELNLSSLELGDSALYFCASSVAGGVQETQYFGPGTRLLVL.